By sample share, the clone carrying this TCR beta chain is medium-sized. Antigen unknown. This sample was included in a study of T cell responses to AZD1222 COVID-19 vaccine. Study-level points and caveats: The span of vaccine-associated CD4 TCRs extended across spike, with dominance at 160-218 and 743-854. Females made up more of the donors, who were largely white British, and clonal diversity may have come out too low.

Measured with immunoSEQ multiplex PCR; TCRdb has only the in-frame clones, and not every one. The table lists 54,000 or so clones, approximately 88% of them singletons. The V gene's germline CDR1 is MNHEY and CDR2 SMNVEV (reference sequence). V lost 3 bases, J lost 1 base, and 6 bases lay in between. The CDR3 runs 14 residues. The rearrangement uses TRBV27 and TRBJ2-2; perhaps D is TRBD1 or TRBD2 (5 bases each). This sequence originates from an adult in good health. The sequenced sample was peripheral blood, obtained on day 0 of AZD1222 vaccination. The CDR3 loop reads CASSFGGNTGELFF. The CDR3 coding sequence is TGTGCCAGCAGTTTTGGGGGGAACACCGGGGAGCTGTTTTTT.